A selection of T cell receptor beta chains follows, all from one sample in a study of blood T cell repertoires in COVID-19. Some clones are missing from TCRdb's copy, which holds only in-frame ones; the method was immunoSEQ multiplex PCR. The data hold under 300,000 clones, with roughly 90% observed a single time. The sample comprised peripheral blood. These TCRs come from a woman aged 35 to 49 who had recovered from COVID-19. Each CDR3 is given with its conserved first and last residue. The D gene is left open where the match is weak. Expanded clones are given a class, and other clones once, few, many or no size at all.

D gene: TRBD2; J gene: TRBJ2-1; clone size: -; V gene: TRBV14; CDR3 DNA: TGTGCCAGCAGCCAAGTGAGGGCTAGCGGGAGAGGCGAGCAGTTCTTC; CDR3 protein: CASSQVRASGRGEQFF
D gene: TRBD2; J gene: TRBJ2-7; clone size: -; V gene: TRBV5-6; CDR3 DNA: TGTGCCAGCAGCTTGATCACTAGCGCCCGCCCCAAGCAAACCTACGAGCAGTACTTC; CDR3 protein: CASSLITSARPKQTYEQYF
D gene: TRBD1; J gene: TRBJ2-5; clone size: -; V gene: TRBV6-1; CDR3 DNA: TGTGCCAGCAGTGAACAGACAGGGGGAGAGACCCAGTACTTC; CDR3 protein: CASSEQTGGETQYF
D gene: -; J gene: TRBJ1-5; clone size: -; V gene: TRBV5-1; CDR3 DNA: TGCGCCAGCAGCTTGGAAGGAGGCAATCAGCCCCAGCATTTT; CDR3 protein: CASSLEGGNQPQHF
D gene: TRBD2; J gene: TRBJ2-1; clone size: few; V gene: TRBV7-9; CDR3 DNA: TGTGCCAGCCCCGTGAGGCGGGAGAGGGGCAATGAGCAGTTCTTC; CDR3 protein: CASPVRRERGNEQFF
D gene: -; J gene: TRBJ2-1; clone size: -; V gene: TRBV19; CDR3 DNA: TGTGCCAGTAGTCTGAGCGGATATTACAATGAGCAGTTCTTC; CDR3 protein: CASSLSGYYNEQFF
D gene: TRBD2; J gene: TRBJ2-1; clone size: -; V gene: TRBV7-9; CDR3 DNA: TGTGCCAGCAGCCTAGCTGGACTAGGAGTTGGTGAGCAGTTCTTC; CDR3 protein: CASSLAGLGVGEQFF
D gene: TRBD2; J gene: TRBJ2-1; clone size: -; V gene: TRBV12-3/TRBV12-4; CDR3 DNA: TGTGCCAGCAGTGGAAGCGGGAGCTCGCAGTTCTTC; CDR3 protein: CASSGSGSSQFF
D gene: -; J gene: TRBJ1-1; clone size: -; V gene: TRBV28; CDR3 DNA: TGTGCCAGCAGATTCACGGACTTGAACACTGAAGCTTTCTTT; CDR3 protein: CASRFTDLNTEAFF
D gene: -; J gene: TRBJ1-5; clone size: -; V gene: TRBV5-4; CDR3 DNA: TGTGCCAGCAGCTTGTACGGGGGGGGAGGTCAGCCCCAGCATTTT; CDR3 protein: CASSLYGGGGQPQHF
D gene: -; J gene: TRBJ1-3; clone size: -; V gene: TRBV20-1; CDR3 DNA: TGCAGTGCTAGAGAGGCAGACACCATATATTTT; CDR3 protein: CSAREADTIYF
D gene: -; J gene: TRBJ2-5; clone size: -; V gene: TRBV5-6; CDR3 DNA: TGTGCCAGCAGCTGGGGCGGCCAAATCCAAGAGACCCAGTACTTC; CDR3 protein: CASSWGGQIQETQYF
D gene: -; J gene: TRBJ2-3; clone size: -; V gene: TRBV24-1; CDR3 DNA: TGTGCCACCAGTGATGGGGCGGGGACTAGCACAGATACGCAGTATTTT; CDR3 protein: CATSDGAGTSTDTQYF
D gene: TRBD1; J gene: TRBJ2-6; clone size: -; V gene: TRBV18; CDR3 DNA: TGTGCCAGCTCACCCCCCGAAAGGGGACAGGCCCACTCTGGGGCCAACGTCCTGACTTTC; CDR3 protein: CASSPPERGQAHSGANVLTF
D gene: TRBD2; J gene: TRBJ2-1; clone size: -; V gene: TRBV30; CDR3 DNA: TGTGCCCTTCGGAGGACTAGGGATGAGCAGTTCTTC; CDR3 protein: CALRRTRDEQFF
D gene: TRBD1; J gene: TRBJ1-6; clone size: -; V gene: TRBV5-6; CDR3 DNA: TGTGCCAGCAGCTCCCGGACAGGAAGGAATTCACCCCTCCACTTT; CDR3 protein: CASSSRTGRNSPLHF
D gene: -; J gene: TRBJ2-2; clone size: -; V gene: TRBV18; CDR3 DNA: TGTGCCAGCTCACCACCCCAGAGGGCCCGGGAGCTGTTTTTT; CDR3 protein: CASSPPQRARELFF
D gene: -; J gene: TRBJ2-7; clone size: few; V gene: TRBV30; CDR3 DNA: TGTGCCTGGAGTGTACTAACAGGCTACGAGCAGTACTTC; CDR3 protein: CAWSVLTGYEQYF
D gene: -; J gene: TRBJ2-1; clone size: -; V gene: TRBV5-6; CDR3 DNA: TGTGCCAGCAGCTTCCCCCGTTTAGCGAGAAGGGACAATGAGCAGTTCTTC; CDR3 protein: CASSFPRLARRDNEQFF
D gene: TRBD1; J gene: TRBJ1-4; clone size: once; V gene: TRBV6-1; CDR3 DNA: TGTGCCAGCAGTGACACCGGGACAGGCCCTGAAAAACTGTTTTTT; CDR3 protein: CASSDTGTGPEKLFF
D gene: TRBD1; J gene: TRBJ2-7; clone size: -; V gene: TRBV27; CDR3 DNA: TGTGCCAGCAAGCTCGGGACAGGGAAAGACGAGCAGTACTTC; CDR3 protein: CASKLGTGKDEQYF
D gene: -; J gene: TRBJ2-7; clone size: -; V gene: TRBV27; CDR3 DNA: TGTGCCAGCAGTATGACAGTTTTACGCGAGCAGTACTTC; CDR3 protein: CASSMTVLREQYF
D gene: -; J gene: TRBJ1-4; clone size: -; V gene: TRBV7-9; CDR3 DNA: TGTGCCAGCAGCGGAGTTGCAACTAATGAAAAACTGTTTTTT; CDR3 protein: CASSGVATNEKLFF
D gene: TRBD1; J gene: TRBJ2-5; clone size: -; V gene: TRBV6-5; CDR3 DNA: TGTGCCAGCAGTTACTCGGACAGGCAAGAGACCCAGTACTTC; CDR3 protein: CASSYSDRQETQYF
D gene: TRBD2; J gene: TRBJ2-3; clone size: -; V gene: TRBV6-1; CDR3 DNA: TGTGCCAGCAGTGAGACTAGCAGATACGTGCCAGATACGCAGTATTTT; CDR3 protein: CASSETSRYVPDTQYF
D gene: -; J gene: TRBJ2-3; clone size: -; V gene: TRBV23-1; CDR3 DNA: TGCGCCAGCAGTCAACCGCGGGATCATACGCAGTATTTT; CDR3 protein: CASSQPRDHTQYF
D gene: TRBD1; J gene: TRBJ1-2; clone size: few; V gene: TRBV4-1; CDR3 DNA: TGCGCCAGCAGCCAAACTTTATTGGGACAGGAGAACTATGGCTACACCTTC; CDR3 protein: CASSQTLLGQENYGYTF
D gene: -; J gene: TRBJ1-2; clone size: -; V gene: TRBV4-1; CDR3 DNA: TGCGCCAGCAGCCAGCGACAGACCAACTATGGCTACACCTTC; CDR3 protein: CASSQRQTNYGYTF
D gene: -; J gene: TRBJ1-5; clone size: -; V gene: TRBV28; CDR3 DNA: TGTGCCAGCAGGAGACAGGCGACCAGCAATCAGCCCCAGCATTTT; CDR3 protein: CASRRQATSNQPQHF
D gene: TRBD2; J gene: TRBJ2-3; clone size: -; V gene: TRBV7-3; CDR3 DNA: TGTGCCAGCAGCTTAAGCCCGGGGGGGACGCAGTATTTT; CDR3 protein: CASSLSPGGTQYF
D gene: -; J gene: TRBJ2-3; clone size: -; V gene: TRBV24-1; CDR3 DNA: TGTGCCACCAGTCTAGGGGGAGGGCCCTCGAGGTCAGATACGCAGTATTTT; CDR3 protein: CATSLGGGPSRSDTQYF